These 8 T cell receptor beta chains share one sample of origin, sequenced in a study of T cell repertoires in cytomegalovirus infection. In TCRdb, the reads were re-called with MiXCR into one record per CDR3 protein. The repertoire holds 350,000 to 450,000 distinct CDR3 sequences, with 18% as singletons. The specimen sequenced was PBMCs. All receptors come from a human donor in good health (CMV status not recorded). Some clones in this sample may be carry-over from other donors' samples.

This clonotype was counted only a few times. CDR3 loop: CASSETRRDTQYF. In nucleotides, the CDR3 is TGTGCCAGCAGTGAAACGCGGCGAGATACGCAGTATTTT. The chain couples TRBV2 to TRBJ2-3; D is undetermined. There are 13 residues in the CDR3. Germline lookup yields CDR1 SNHLY and CDR2 FYNNEI. V shed 2 bases and J shed 5 bases, with 8 bases lying between them.

The V gene is TRBV29-1, the J gene TRBJ2-2, with 7 bases that match TRBD2. This CDR3 is built from 14 residues. The germline V gene encodes CDR1 SQVTM and CDR2 ANQGSEA. V was pared by 6 bases and J by 6 bases, with 10 bases of the junction left unmatched. Here the CDR3 reads CSVDGLGGAGELFF. The CDR3 DNA follows: TGCAGCGTGGACGGACTTGGGGGGGCCGGGGAGCTGTTTTTT.

This clonotype has a handful of counts. The chain carries TRBV7-2 and TRBJ2-7; D is uncertain. This CDR3 is built from 14 residues. From germline, CDR1 is SGHTA and CDR2 FQGNSA. The V and J ends lost 4 bases and 2 bases respectively, with 12 bases between them. The CDR3 DNA follows: TGTGCCAGCAGCTCCCCGACACGGACCTACGAGCAGTACTTC. It specifies CASSSPTRTYEQYF.

This clonotype was seen a handful of times. This chain connects TRBV7-9 to TRBJ1-1; 11 bases align to TRBD1. J gave up 4 bases and V 7 bases, and 11 bases lay outside the gene matches. Per the germline V gene, CDR1 is SEHNR and CDR2 is FQNEAQ (reference sequence). The length of the CDR3 is 16 residues. The CDR3 loop is CASKMGRDRGFTEAFF. Written as DNA, the CDR3 is TGTGCCAGCAAAATGGGCCGGGACAGGGGGTTCACTGAAGCTTTCTTT.

This clonotype appeared many times. This chain connects TRBV7-2 to TRBJ2-1; TRBD2 might be the D (6 bases). Germline V gene sequence: CDR1 SGHTA, CDR2 FQGNSA. The CDR3 is 15 amino acids. V was pared by 5 bases and J by 0 bases, with 11 bases between. CDR3 coding DNA: TGTGCCAGCAGCCGGGGGAGGAGCTCCTACAATGAGCAGTTCTTC. This encodes CASSRGRSSYNEQFF. The full variable domain, with the rest looked up from reference TRBV7-2 and TRBJ2-1, is GAGVSQSPSNKVTEKGKDVELRCDPISGHTALYWYRQSLGQGLEFLIYFQGNSAPDKSGLPSDRFSAERTGGSVSTLTIQRTQQEDSAVYLCASSRGRSSYNEQFFGPGTRLTVL.

The J gene is TRBJ1-2, the V gene TRBV19; D uncertain. Germline lookup yields CDR1 LNHDA and CDR2 SQIVND (reference sequence). The CDR3 has 13 amino acids. The ends were cut back, 5 bases at V and 4 bases at J, with 11 bases in the middle. The DNA of the CDR3 is TGTGCCAGTAGTCTAACAGAAAGCTATGGCTACACCTTC. Its protein product is CASSLTESYGYTF.

The J gene is TRBJ1-4, the V gene TRBV20-1, with D possibly matching TRBD1 (5 bases). This CDR3 has 13 amino acids. Between the trimmed V and J ends, which lost 6 bases and 8 bases, there was a span of 16 bases. Germline-derived CDR1 and CDR2 are DFQATT and SNEGSKA (reference sequence). CDR3 in DNA: TGCAGTGCCCTGAGGGGATTGCGGGAAAAACTGTTTTTT. Amino acids: CSALRGLREKLFF.

The rearrangement links TRBV7-2 to TRBJ2-1; D possibly corresponds to TRBD2 (5 bases). V lost 3 bases and J lost 10, with 13 bases in between. In germline, CDR1 is SGHTA, CDR2 FQGNSA. The CDR3 runs 13 residues. CDR3 in DNA: TGTGCCAGCAGCTTGTTCAAGGAGGCCGAGCAGTTCTTC. Its protein is CASSLFKEAEQFF.